This passage covers 29 T cell receptor beta chains from one sample sequenced in a study of control samples from healthy donors and cancer patients. Measured with immunoSEQ multiplex PCR; TCRdb has only the in-frame clones, and not every one. The sample has roughly 45,000 clones, about 86% seen once. What was sequenced was PBMCs. The receptors stem from a woman between 50 and 59 years old with lung cancer.

The chain uses TRBV5-8 and TRBJ1-1, with D unresolved. This CDR3 region has 15 residues. Germline V gene sequence: CDR1 SGHTS, CDR2 YDEGEE. V gave up 7 bases and J gave up 1 base, with 17 bases separating them. The CDR3 protein is CASDTVYKGNTEAFF. Written as DNA, the CDR3 is TGTGCCAGCGACACCGTATATAAGGGGAACACTGAAGCTTTCTTT. Looking up the rest from reference TRBV5-8 and TRBJ1-1 gives the full variable domain: EAGVTQSPTHLIKTRGQQATLRCSPISGHTSVYWYQQALGLGLQFLLWYDEGEERNRGNFPPRFSGRQFPNYSSELNVNALELEDSALYLCASDTVYKGNTEAFFGQGTRLTVV.

As to this clone: Other DNA variants within this sample encode the same CDR3. This chain links TRBV2 with TRBJ2-1; 7 positions match TRBD1. Trimming took 1 base from V and 5 from J; bases not matched to a gene: 2. The CDR3 length is 14 residues. Germline V gives CDR1 SNHLY, CDR2 FYNNEI. CDR3 DNA: TGTGCCAGCAGTGAAGGGCAGGGGGACAATGAGCAGTTCTTC. Protein sequence: CASSEGQGDNEQFF.

The rearrangement links TRBV29-1 to TRBJ1-4; 12 bases are shared with TRBD1. The CDR3 covers 17 residues. Germline assignment: CDR1 SQVTM and CDR2 ANQGSEA. Unmatched junction bases numbered 10, after V lost 4 bases and J lost 4 bases. CDR3 sequence: CSVGTRDRGQGNEKLFF. The CDR3 bases are TGCAGCGTTGGGACCCGGGACAGGGGGCAGGGTAATGAAAAACTGTTTTTT.

The V call is TRBV5-1, the J call TRBJ2-5; D gene unclear. Germline V lookup: CDR1 SGHRS, CDR2 YFSETQ. The CDR3 length is 16 residues. The V end lost 0 bases, the J end lost 4 bases, and 16 bases lay between the germline ends. Written as DNA, the CDR3 is TGCGCCAGCAGCTTGGGATTCGGTGGGGATGGAGAGACCCAGTACTTC. Translating it yields CASSLGFGGDGETQYF.

The chain joins TRBV28 to TRBJ2-4; the match to TRBD2 covers 15 bases. CDR3 length: 20 residues. The V gene end was trimmed by 0 bases and the J gene end by 9 bases; junction bases not matched to a gene: 15. Per germline, CDR1 MDHEN and CDR2 SYDVKM. The CDR3 loop is CASSLWQSGTSGGTMGIQYF. The CDR3 DNA is TGTGCCAGCAGTTTATGGCAATCGGGGACTAGCGGGGGGACCATGGGCATTCAGTACTTC.

This clone has only a few counts. The chain joins TRBV7-2 to TRBJ2-7, with 11 bases aligning to TRBD2. Germline V gene lookup returns CDR1 SGHTA and CDR2 FQGNSA. Germline trimming cut 3 bases from V and 7 bases from J; bases unmatched to any gene: 8. This CDR3 comprises 15 residues. The CDR3, as DNA: TGTGCCAGCAGCTTCGTAGCGGGGGGGCCGAGGGAGCAGTACTTC. Residues: CASSFVAGGPREQYF.

This chain connects TRBV28 to TRBJ1-2; no clear D gene. In germline, CDR1 is MDHEN, CDR2 SYDVKM. V was cut by 5 bases and J by 4 bases, with 8 bases left in between. The CDR3 spans 12 residues. The CDR3 loop is CASSGRSYGYTF. The CDR3 DNA is TGTGCCAGCAGTGGAAGGAGCTATGGCTACACCTTC.

This clone was detected only a few times. This chain uses TRBV23-1 with TRBJ1-5, with D uncertain. TRBV23-1 is annotated as an ORF whose role is uncertain. This CDR3 spans 14 amino acids. Trimming stripped 8 bases from V and 5 bases from J, with 16 bases between. The CDR3 here is CASFRHREDQPQHF. CDR3 bases: TGCGCCAGCTTTAGACATAGGGAGGATCAGCCCCAGCATTTT.

The chain recombines TRBV20-1 with TRBJ1-2, with D possibly TRBD1 on 5 matching bases. Deletions cut 3 bases from V and 8 bases from J, with 19 bases between. Germline V gene data show CDR1 as DFQATT and CDR2 as SNEGSKA (reference sequence). The CDR3 spans 14 residues. The CDR3 sequence is CSASRRDQGTGYTF. The CDR3 DNA reads as TGCAGTGCTAGTCGCCGGGACCAAGGCACCGGCTACACCTTC.

The table lists this clone with a few counts. The same CDR3 is also encoded by other DNA sequences in this sample. The gene calls are TRBV12-3 or TRBV12-4 and TRBJ1-2; D is unresolved. V lost 3 bases, J lost 4 bases, and 9 bases lay in between. The CDR3 is 13 residues long. The CDR3 loop reads CASSFPGLYGYTF. CDR3 sequence (DNA): TGTGCCAGCAGTTTCCCAGGACTCTATGGCTACACCTTC.

J is TRBJ2-3 and V is TRBV7-2; 9 bases are a match to TRBD2. The length of the CDR3 is 18 residues. Germline loops: CDR1 SGHTA, CDR2 FQGNSA. Trimming removed 6 bases from V and 3 bases from J; junction bases left unmatched: 16. The CDR3 loop reads CASSLSFPAGGPTDTQYF. CDR3 coding DNA: TGTGCCAGCAGTCTATCCTTTCCTGCGGGGGGGCCGACAGATACGCAGTATTTT.

V gene TRBV6-6 combines with J gene TRBJ1-5; D perhaps matches TRBD1 (5 bases). Trimming took off 7 bases at V and 4 bases at J, with 11 bases between the two ends. This CDR3 spans 13 amino acids. CDR1 is MNHNY and CDR2 is SVGAGI in the germline V gene (reference sequence). CDR3 amino acids: CASTRDLNQPQHF. For the CDR3, the DNA is TGTGCCAGCACTCGGGACCTGAATCAGCCCCAGCATTTT.

This chain uses TRBV24-1 with TRBJ1-2; D remains ambiguous. V shed 0 bases and J shed 4 bases, with 8 bases lying between them. The CDR3 has 14 amino acids. Germline CDR1 and CDR2: KGHDR and SFDVKD. CDR3 amino acids: CATSDLLVGYGYTF. CDR3 nucleotides: TGTGCCACCAGTGATTTGCTGGTCGGCTATGGCTACACCTTC.

The V gene is TRBV28, the J gene TRBJ1-2; no firm D call. Deletions cut 5 bases from V and 2 bases from J, with 15 bases between. Germline CDR1 reads MDHEN; CDR2 reads SYDVKM. The CDR3 consists of 15 residues. The CDR3: CASSPSGQTNYGYTF. CDR3 in DNA: TGTGCCAGCAGTCCATCCGGGCAAACCAACTATGGCTACACCTTC.

The CDR3 nucleotides read TGTGCCAGCAGTGAAGCGTGGAGGGTTGAAGCTTTCTTT. This gives the protein CASSEAWRVEAFF. The rearrangement joins TRBV6-1 to TRBJ1-1; no definite D call. Germline CDR1 MNHNS, CDR2 SASEGT. The CDR3 is made up of 13 amino acids. Trimming removed 0 bases from V and 7 bases from J, with 9 bases in between.

This chain connects TRBV18 to TRBJ1-2, with 12 bases fitting TRBD1. CDR3 size: 17 residues. V dropped 6 bases and J dropped 5; count of bases not matched to a gene: 13. Per the germline V gene, CDR1 is KGHSH and CDR2 is LQKENI. Here the CDR3 DNA reads TGTGCCAGCTCGAGCCTCACCGGGACAGGGGGCGAATATGGCTACACCTTC. It codes for CASSSLTGTGGEYGYTF.

This chain joins TRBV7-9 and TRBJ2-1; 8 bases fit TRBD1. V lost 2 bases and J lost 10; bases outside the gene matches: 7. The CDR3 is 14 amino acids. The germline V gene has CDR1 SEHNR and CDR2 FQNEAQ (reference sequence). The CDR3 coding sequence is TGTGCCAGCAGCTTAAGGACAGGGATAGAAGAGCAGTTCTTC. As protein: CASSLRTGIEEQFF.

This clone occurred once. The CDR3 DNA sequence: TGCGCCAGCAGCCAAGGGACAGGGTCCGGTCAGCCCCAGCATTTT. Its translation is CASSQGTGSGQPQHF. This chain links TRBV4-3 with TRBJ1-5; 8 bases map to TRBD1. The CDR3 covers 15 residues. Germline V gene data show CDR1 as LGHNA and CDR2 as YSLEER. Germline trimming cut 1 base from V and 6 bases from J; bases unmatched to any gene: 5.

The chain has TRBV7-9 and TRBJ2-2; 12 nucleotides match TRBD1. Germline V lookup: CDR1 SEHNR, CDR2 FQNEAQ (reference sequence). The CDR3 covers 17 residues. After removal of 5 bases from V and 4 bases from J, the junction contained 8 bases not matched to a gene. The CDR3 DNA reads TGTGCCAGCAGCCTTACCGGGACAGGGGGCCGCACCGGGGAGCTGTTTTTT. Amino acids: CASSLTGTGGRTGELFF.

The chain uses TRBV19 and TRBJ2-7; D gene uncertain. Trimming stripped 5 bases from V and 2 bases from J, with 10 bases between. The CDR3 loop spans 13 amino acids. Germline V gives CDR1 LNHDA, CDR2 SQIVND (reference sequence). The CDR3 here is CASSPLGPYEQYF. Written as DNA, the CDR3 is TGTGCCAGTAGTCCCTTGGGCCCCTACGAGCAGTACTTC.

The gene calls are TRBV7-9 and TRBJ1-2; the D gene is possibly TRBD1 (6 bases). Germline V gene data show CDR1 as SEHNR and CDR2 as FQNEAQ (reference sequence). The CDR3 has 13 amino acids. Trimming took 4 bases from V and 4 from J, leaving 10 bases between them. The CDR3 DNA is TGTGCCAGCAGCTCGAGACAGGCCTATGGCTACACCTTC. Translation gives CASSSRQAYGYTF.

This clone was observed a single time. The rearrangement joins TRBV29-1 to TRBJ2-6, with D unresolved. Germline CDR1 SQVTM, CDR2 ANQGSEA. The CDR3 extends over 13 amino acids. Trimming stripped 3 bases from V and 0 bases from J, with 3 bases between. CDR3 protein: CSVDGSGANVLTF. The DNA of the CDR3 is TGCAGCGTTGATGGCTCTGGGGCCAACGTCCTGACTTTC.

The genes are TRBV18 and TRBJ1-2; 9 bases are shared with TRBD1. Germline V CDR1 and CDR2: KGHSH, LQKENI. The CDR3 has 15 amino acids. With 5 bases clipped from V and 3 bases from J, the junction kept 7 bases outside the gene matches. Written as DNA, the CDR3 is TGTGCCAGCTCATCGCGACGGACAGGGGACTATGGCTACACCTTC. Translation gives CASSSRRTGDYGYTF.

The chain is built from TRBV24-1 and TRBJ2-2; D unresolved. The germline V gene has CDR1 KGHDR and CDR2 SFDVKD. This CDR3 is built from 13 residues. Trimming removed 2 bases at V and 5 bases at J, with 5 bases between. CDR3 sequence: CATSDSTTGELFF. CDR3 nucleotide sequence: TGTGCCACCAGTGATTCCACAACCGGGGAGCTGTTTTTT.

The chain has TRBV28 and TRBJ2-7, with TRBD2 matching over 14 bases. There are 15 residues in the CDR3. V lost 5 bases, J lost 2 bases, and 2 bases stayed unmatched. From germline, CDR1 is MDHEN and CDR2 SYDVKM. Written as DNA, the CDR3 is TGTGCCAGCAGTACGACTAGCGGGGGGGCCTACGAGCAGTACTTC. It translates to CASSTTSGGAYEQYF.

The chain employs TRBV29-1 and TRBJ2-3; possible D gene TRBD1, 5 bases. Per the germline V gene, CDR1 is SQVTM and CDR2 is ANQGSEA. V lost 3 bases, J lost 1 base, and 17 bases lay in between. The CDR3 consists of 16 residues. CDR3 bases: TGCAGCGTTGACGTACAGAAAAGGGGCCGCACAGATACGCAGTATTTT. Its translation is CSVDVQKRGRTDTQYF.

The genes are TRBV7-2 and TRBJ1-1, with no clear D. The CDR3 contains 13 residues. Germline CDR1 SGHTA, CDR2 FQGNSA. Trimming took off 1 base at V and 1 base at J, with 4 bases between the two ends. The CDR3 loop reads CASSLGANTEAFF. CDR3 in DNA: TGTGCCAGCAGCTTAGGCGCGAACACTGAAGCTTTCTTT.

The chain combines TRBV6-5 with TRBJ1-4, with 7 bases fitting TRBD1. Losses at the gene ends were 8 bases for V and 3 bases for J; bases not matched to a gene: 9. The CDR3 spans 15 residues. Germline lookup yields CDR1 MNHEY and CDR2 SVGAGI. CDR3 amino acids: CASRVEGASNEKLFF. The CDR3 DNA reads as TGTGCCAGCCGGGTTGAGGGGGCCTCTAATGAAAAACTGTTTTTT.

The V call is TRBV7-2, the J call TRBJ1-3, with 9 bases fitting TRBD1. CDR3 length: 16 residues. CDR1 and CDR2 from the germline V gene are SGHTA and FQGNSA. V lost 5 bases, J lost 0 bases, and 5 bases stayed unmatched. In DNA, the CDR3 is TGTGCCAGCAGCACTGGGACAGGGAACTCTGGAAACACCATATATTTT. The encoded protein is CASSTGTGNSGNTIYF.